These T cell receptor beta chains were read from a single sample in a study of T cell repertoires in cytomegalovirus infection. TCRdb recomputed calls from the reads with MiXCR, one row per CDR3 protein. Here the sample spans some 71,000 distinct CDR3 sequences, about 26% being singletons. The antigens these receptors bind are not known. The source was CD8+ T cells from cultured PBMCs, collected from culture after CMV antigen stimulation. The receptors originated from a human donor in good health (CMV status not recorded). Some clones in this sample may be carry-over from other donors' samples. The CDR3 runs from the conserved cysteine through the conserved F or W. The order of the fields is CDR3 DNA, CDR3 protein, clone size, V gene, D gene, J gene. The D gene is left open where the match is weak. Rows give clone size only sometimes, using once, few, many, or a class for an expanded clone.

CDR3 DNA: TGTGCCAGCACGATGGGACAGAATCAGCCCCAGCATTTT
CDR3 protein: CASTMGQNQPQHF
clone size: .
V gene: TRBV6-2/TRBV6-3
D gene: TRBD1
J gene: TRBJ1-5

CDR3 DNA: TGTGCCAGCAGCGTAGGATCAGGGGCCAACTATGGCTACACCTTC
CDR3 protein: CASSVGSGANYGYTF
clone size: few
V gene: TRBV9
D gene: .
J gene: TRBJ1-2

CDR3 DNA: TGTGCCACCAGTGATTCGGACGTCTACGAGCAGTACTTC
CDR3 protein: CATSDSDVYEQYF
clone size: few
V gene: TRBV24-1
D gene: .
J gene: TRBJ2-7

CDR3 DNA: TGTGCCAGTAGTCTCGGGACTCCCCTCTACGAGCAGTACTTC
CDR3 protein: CASSLGTPLYEQYF
clone size: .
V gene: TRBV19
D gene: .
J gene: TRBJ2-7

CDR3 DNA: TGTGCCAGCAGTTACCACAGGGGAATGAACACTGAAGCTTTCTTT
CDR3 protein: CASSYHRGMNTEAFF
clone size: few
V gene: TRBV6-5
D gene: TRBD1
J gene: TRBJ1-1

CDR3 DNA: TGCGCCAGCTGCCAAGGGGGTTATAATTCACCCCTCCACTTT
CDR3 protein: CASCQGGYNSPLHF
clone size: .
V gene: TRBV4-3
D gene: .
J gene: TRBJ1-6

CDR3 DNA: TGTGCCAGCAGTGGCCCCGTCGGTAATAGCGATCAGCCCCAGCATTTT
CDR3 protein: CASSGPVGNSDQPQHF
clone size: many
V gene: TRBV6-1
D gene: .
J gene: TRBJ1-5

CDR3 DNA: TGTGCCAGTAGTATAGTAGGCGGGAGAAGCCACAATGAGCAGTTCTTC
CDR3 protein: CASSIVGGRSHNEQFF
clone size: .
V gene: TRBV19
D gene: TRBD2
J gene: TRBJ2-1

CDR3 DNA: TGTGCCACCAGGCCGGGGGGCGAAGAGACCCAGTACTTC
CDR3 protein: CATRPGGEETQYF
clone size: .
V gene: TRBV19
D gene: .
J gene: TRBJ2-5

CDR3 DNA: TGTGCCAGCAGTTACAGATCTCCACCGGGGGCTGAAGCTTTCTTT
CDR3 protein: CASSYRSPPGAEAFF
clone size: few
V gene: TRBV6-5
D gene: .
J gene: TRBJ1-1

CDR3 DNA: TGTGCCAGCAGCTTCCCAGGGGCCTACGAGCAGTACTTC
CDR3 protein: CASSFPGAYEQYF
clone size: few
V gene: TRBV7-8
D gene: .
J gene: TRBJ2-7

CDR3 DNA: TGTGCCAGCAGCCAGGACACGCCGAACACTGAAGCTTTCTTT
CDR3 protein: CASSQDTPNTEAFF
clone size: few
V gene: TRBV7-9
D gene: .
J gene: TRBJ1-1

CDR3 DNA: TGTGCCAGTAGTATCCTTGACAGGCCCGGGGAGACCCAGTACTTC
CDR3 protein: CASSILDRPGETQYF
clone size: few
V gene: TRBV19
D gene: .
J gene: TRBJ2-5

CDR3 DNA: TGTGCCTGGAGTGTACAGGAGGGAAACTACGAGCAGTACTTC
CDR3 protein: CAWSVQEGNYEQYF
clone size: many
V gene: TRBV30
D gene: .
J gene: TRBJ2-7

CDR3 DNA: TGTGCCAGCAGCTCTTACTCATCGGGGGGAGCTTACAATGAGCAGTTCTTC
CDR3 protein: CASSSYSSGGAYNEQFF
clone size: few
V gene: TRBV11-2
D gene: TRBD2
J gene: TRBJ2-1

CDR3 DNA: TGCGCCAGCAGCCAAGATCACTCCGGGACTAGCGGGAGAGCCGGGGAGCTGTTTTTT
CDR3 protein: CASSQDHSGTSGRAGELFF
clone size: .
V gene: TRBV4-3
D gene: TRBD2
J gene: TRBJ2-2

CDR3 DNA: TGTGCCAGCACCCGGGGCCAGGGAGGCGGCTACACCTTC
CDR3 protein: CASTRGQGGGYTF
clone size: .
V gene: TRBV6-2/TRBV6-3
D gene: .
J gene: TRBJ1-2

CDR3 DNA: TGTGCCTGGAGTTCAGCTGCCAGTATCCTCTACAATGAGCAGTTCTTC
CDR3 protein: CAWSSAASILYNEQFF
clone size: .
V gene: TRBV30
D gene: .
J gene: TRBJ2-1

CDR3 DNA: TGTGCCAGCAGCGTAGGTAGCGGGAGGCCCTACTCTCAAGAGACCCAGTACTTC
CDR3 protein: CASSVGSGRPYSQETQYF
clone size: .
V gene: TRBV9
D gene: TRBD2
J gene: TRBJ2-5

CDR3 DNA: TGTGCCAGCTCTTACGGGGCGGCGGGAGGCATTCCCTCCCTCAATGAGCAGTTCTTC
CDR3 protein: CASSYGAAGGIPSLNEQFF
clone size: .
V gene: TRBV7-9
D gene: TRBD2
J gene: TRBJ2-1

CDR3 DNA: TGTGCCAGCAGTTACGGGGGCCCCGGGGATGGCTACACCTTC
CDR3 protein: CASSYGGPGDGYTF
clone size: .
V gene: TRBV6-5
D gene: .
J gene: TRBJ1-2

CDR3 DNA: TGTGCCAGCAGCTTACGCGAGGGCTACGAGCAGTACTTC
CDR3 protein: CASSLREGYEQYF
clone size: .
V gene: TRBV11-2
D gene: .
J gene: TRBJ2-7

CDR3 DNA: TGTGCCAGCAGCACAAGCGGGAGGGCAGGAAATGAGCAGTTCTTC
CDR3 protein: CASSTSGRAGNEQFF
clone size: .
V gene: TRBV7-2
D gene: TRBD2
J gene: TRBJ2-1

CDR3 DNA: TGTGCCAGCGGACTAGCGGGAAGCTCCTACGAGCAGTACTTC
CDR3 protein: CASGLAGSSYEQYF
clone size: .
V gene: TRBV5-6
D gene: TRBD2
J gene: TRBJ2-7

CDR3 DNA: TGTGCCAGCAGTTACCCACTTGTCGGACTCTCCTACGAGCAGTACTTC
CDR3 protein: CASSYPLVGLSYEQYF
clone size: .
V gene: TRBV6-2/TRBV6-3
D gene: .
J gene: TRBJ2-7

CDR3 DNA: TGTGCCAGCAGCTTCGGACCCGGGACTTACGAGCAGTACTTC
CDR3 protein: CASSFGPGTYEQYF
clone size: many
V gene: TRBV7-2
D gene: .
J gene: TRBJ2-7

CDR3 DNA: TGCAGTGCTAGGGACGGTTGGGGGACAGATACGCAGTATTTT
CDR3 protein: CSARDGWGTDTQYF
clone size: .
V gene: TRBV20-1
D gene: .
J gene: TRBJ2-3